The 3 T cell receptor beta chains presented below share a single source sample, sequenced in a study of PD-1 blockade in classical Hodgkin lymphoma. TCRdb keeps only in-frame clones here, not all; method: immunoSEQ multiplex PCR. The sample lists about 19,000 clones; approximately 84% were seen once. Brentuximab vedotin exposure varied among the patients, all of whom had relapsed after autologous stem cell transplantation. Sample: peripheral blood mononuclear cells (PBMCs), taken at baseline. These TCRs come from a human donor with classical Hodgkin lymphoma.

This clone was seen a few times. The chain links TRBV19 to TRBJ1-5; tentatively, D is TRBD1 (5 bases). V lost 5 bases, J lost 5 bases, and 13 bases lay in between. The CDR3 is made up of 14 amino acids. Germline V gene sequence: CDR1 LNHDA, CDR2 SQIVND (reference sequence). The CDR3 bases are TGTGCCAGTAGTGGGGGGTGGGGGTATCAGCCCCAGCATTTT. Its translation is CASSGGWGYQPQHF.

CDR3 sequence reads: CASSPAGQPQHF. DNA of the CDR3: TGTGCCAGCTCACCCGCGGGCCAGCCCCAGCATTTT. The V and J genes are TRBV18 and TRBJ1-5; D is unclear. This CDR3 contains 12 residues. Germline CDR1 and CDR2: KGHSH and LQKENI. Trimming took 3 bases from V and 7 from J, leaving 7 bases between them.

CDR3 amino acids: CASRPGTHHQETQYF. CDR3 DNA sequence: TGTGCCAGCAGACCTGGGACACACCACCAAGAGACCCAGTACTTC. The chain recombines TRBV7-6 with TRBJ2-5; TRBD1 might be the D (6 bases). V was trimmed by 6 bases and J by 0 bases, leaving 14 bases between them. CDR3 length: 15 amino acids. In germline, CDR1 is SGHVS, CDR2 FNYEAQ.